Listed here are 11 T cell receptor beta chains from one sample, sequenced in a study of control samples from healthy donors and cancer patients. Profiled with immunoSEQ multiplex PCR; TCRdb holds only in-frame clones, not every one. The sample consists of roughly 90,000 clones, less than 90% of them appearing once. Sequencing was performed on PBMCs. All receptors derive from a woman in her forties or fifties with colorectal cancer.

This clone has a count of ten or more. The chain couples TRBV2 to TRBJ1-4; maybe TRBD1 (5 bases). CDR1 is SNHLY and CDR2 is FYNNEI in the germline V gene. The V end lost 4 bases, the J end lost 7 bases, and 13 bases lay between the germline ends. The CDR3 is made up of 14 amino acids. This chain's CDR3 is CASSAARVGEKLFF. The CDR3 DNA is TGTGCCAGCAGTGCAGCCAGGGTTGGTGAAAAACTGTTTTTT.

This chain connects TRBV6-5 to TRBJ1-4; no clear D gene. The ends were cut back, 8 bases at V and 0 bases at J, with 10 bases in the middle. The CDR3 has 14 residues. Germline CDR1 reads MNHEY; CDR2 reads SVGAGI. CDR3 bases: TGTGCCAGCTCGGGAGGACCAACTAATGAAAAACTGTTTTTT. Amino acid sequence: CASSGGPTNEKLFF.

The J gene is TRBJ1-3, the V gene TRBV20-1; D gene ambiguous. This CDR3 is 11 amino acids long. The germline V and J ends were trimmed by 6 bases and 7 bases, with 10 bases remaining between them. The V gene's germline CDR1 is DFQATT and CDR2 SNEGSKA (reference sequence). CDR3 region: CSATGENTIYF. The DNA for the CDR3 is TGCAGTGCAACCGGGGAGAACACCATATATTTT.

This chain uses TRBV6-2 or TRBV6-3 with TRBJ1-2; 7 positions match TRBD1. CDR1 is MNHEY and CDR2 is SVGEGT in the germline V gene. Germline trimming cut 1 base from V and 7 bases from J; bases unmatched to any gene: 9. The CDR3 consists of 15 residues. The CDR3 protein is CASSYFGTDLSGYTF. DNA for the CDR3: TGTGCCAGCAGTTACTTTGGGACAGACCTATCTGGCTACACCTTC.

The chain has TRBV12-3 or TRBV12-4 and TRBJ1-1; the D is unclear. V was shortened by 6 bases and J by 6 bases, with 14 bases between the two germline ends. CDR3 length: 13 amino acids. This chain's CDR3 is CASRTRKLSEAFF. DNA for the CDR3: TGTGCCAGCAGGACACGTAAACTGTCTGAAGCTTTCTTT.

This chain joins TRBV9 and TRBJ1-2, with D tentatively TRBD1 (6 bases). This CDR3 region has 15 residues. V lost 4 bases and J lost 7, with 20 bases in between. Per germline, CDR1 SGDLS and CDR2 YYNGEE. The CDR3 protein is CASSNRLRGSIGYTF. The DNA for the CDR3 is TGTGCCAGCAGCAACCGGCTGAGGGGGTCTATTGGCTACACCTTC. The full variable domain, its missing parts supplied by reference TRBV9 and TRBJ1-2, is DSGVTQTPKHLITATGQRVTLRCSPRSGDLSVYWYQQSLDQGLQFLIQYYNGEERAKGNILERFSAQQFPDLHSELNLSSLELGDSALYFCASSNRLRGSIGYTFGSGTRLTVV.

The chain uses TRBV6-2 or TRBV6-3 and TRBJ2-7; 11 bases map to TRBD1. Germline CDR1 MNHEY, CDR2 SVGEGT. There are 15 residues in the CDR3. Unmatched junction bases numbered 8, after V lost 5 bases and J lost 5 bases. The CDR3 DNA sequence: TGTGCCAGCAGTGACGGGACAGGGGGAAAAAACGAGCAGTACGTC. Translating it yields CASSDGTGGKNEQYV.

As regards this clone: Within the sample, other DNA sequences also encode this same CDR3. The V and J genes are TRBV6-5 and TRBJ1-2, with D hard to call. This CDR3 is 11 amino acids long. The V end lost 6 bases, the J end lost 4 bases, and 6 bases lay between the germline ends. The germline gives CDR1 MNHEY, CDR2 SVGAGI. Here the CDR3 DNA reads TGTGCCAGCAGCCGGGGCTATGGCTACACCTTC. It specifies CASSRGYGYTF.

The V call is TRBV10-1, the J call TRBJ2-5; D gene unclear. This CDR3 region has 15 residues. V was shortened by 0 bases and J by 2 bases, with 10 bases between the two germline ends. Germline CDR1 is WNHNN and CDR2 is SYGVQD (reference sequence). For the CDR3, the DNA is TGCGCCAGCAGTGAGTCAGGCGTGGGTCAAGAGACCCAGTACTTC. This codes for CASSESGVGQETQYF.

The chain has TRBV7-2 and TRBJ2-1, with D maybe TRBD1 (6 bases). Germline loops: CDR1 SGHTA, CDR2 FQGNSA. Trimming removed 5 bases at V and 12 bases at J, with 20 bases between. This CDR3 region has 14 residues. The CDR3 bases are TGTGCCAGCAGCATGAGACAGGTCGAAAAGGGGCAGTTCTTC. Protein sequence: CASSMRQVEKGQFF.

The V and J genes are TRBV4-1 and TRBJ2-3; TRBD1 agrees at 9 bases. Germline lookup yields CDR1 MGHRA and CDR2 YSYEKL. The CDR3 covers 15 residues. V was clipped by 3 bases and J by 3 bases; unmatched bases: 4. The CDR3 region is CASSHRDRATDTQYF. CDR3 nucleotides: TGCGCCAGCAGCCACCGGGACAGGGCGACAGATACGCAGTATTTT.